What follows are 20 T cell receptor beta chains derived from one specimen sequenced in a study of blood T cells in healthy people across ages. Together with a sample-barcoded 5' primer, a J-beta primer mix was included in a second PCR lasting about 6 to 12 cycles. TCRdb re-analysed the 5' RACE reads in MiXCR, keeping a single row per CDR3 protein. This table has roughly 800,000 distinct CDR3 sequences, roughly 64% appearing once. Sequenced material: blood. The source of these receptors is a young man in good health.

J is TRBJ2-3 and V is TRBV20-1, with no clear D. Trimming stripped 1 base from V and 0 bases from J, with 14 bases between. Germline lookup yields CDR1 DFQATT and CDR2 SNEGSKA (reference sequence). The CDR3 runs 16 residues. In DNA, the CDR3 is TGCAGTGCTAGAGGCAGTGCTCATAGTAGCACAGATACGCAGTATTTT. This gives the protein CSARGSAHSSTDTQYF.

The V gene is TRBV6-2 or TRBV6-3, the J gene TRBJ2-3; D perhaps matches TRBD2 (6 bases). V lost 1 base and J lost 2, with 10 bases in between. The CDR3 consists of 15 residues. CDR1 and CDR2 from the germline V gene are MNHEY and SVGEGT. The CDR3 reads CASSYYAGLTDTQYF. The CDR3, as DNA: TGTGCCAGCAGTTACTACGCGGGACTCACAGATACGCAGTATTTT.

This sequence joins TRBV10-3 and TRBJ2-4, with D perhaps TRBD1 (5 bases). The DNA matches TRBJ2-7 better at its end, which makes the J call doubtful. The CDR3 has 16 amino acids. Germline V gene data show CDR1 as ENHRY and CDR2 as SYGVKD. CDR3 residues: CAISEIPQASSYEQYF. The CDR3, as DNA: TGTGCCATCAGTGAGATCCCACAGGCCAGCTCCTACGAGCAGTACTTC.

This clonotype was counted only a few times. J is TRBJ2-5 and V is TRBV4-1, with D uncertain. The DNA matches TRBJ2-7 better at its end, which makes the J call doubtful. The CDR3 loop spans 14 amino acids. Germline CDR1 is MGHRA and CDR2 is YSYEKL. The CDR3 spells CASSQGQSAYEQYF. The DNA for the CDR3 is TGCGCCAGCAGCCAAGGTCAGTCGGCCTACGAGCAGTACTTC.

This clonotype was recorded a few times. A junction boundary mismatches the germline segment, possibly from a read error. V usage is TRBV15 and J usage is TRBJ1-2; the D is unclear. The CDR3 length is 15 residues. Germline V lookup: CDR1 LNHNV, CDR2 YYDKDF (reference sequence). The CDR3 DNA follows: TGTGCTACCAGCAGAGATCTCGGCAGCTACTATGGCTACACCTTC. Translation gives CATSRDLGSYYGYTF.

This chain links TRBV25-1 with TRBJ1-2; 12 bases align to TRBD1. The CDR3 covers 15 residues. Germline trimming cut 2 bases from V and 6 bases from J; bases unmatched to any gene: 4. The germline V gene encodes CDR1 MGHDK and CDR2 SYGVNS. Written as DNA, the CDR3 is TGTGCCAGCAGTGAACTTTGGGACAGGGGGCATGGCTACACCTTC. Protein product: CASSELWDRGHGYTF.

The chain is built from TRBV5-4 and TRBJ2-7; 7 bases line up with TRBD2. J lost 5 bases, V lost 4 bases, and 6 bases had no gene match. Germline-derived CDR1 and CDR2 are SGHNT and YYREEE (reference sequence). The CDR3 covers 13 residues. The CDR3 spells CASSTGGGNEQYF. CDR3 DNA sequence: TGTGCCAGCAGCACGGGAGGAGGAAACGAGCAGTACTTC.

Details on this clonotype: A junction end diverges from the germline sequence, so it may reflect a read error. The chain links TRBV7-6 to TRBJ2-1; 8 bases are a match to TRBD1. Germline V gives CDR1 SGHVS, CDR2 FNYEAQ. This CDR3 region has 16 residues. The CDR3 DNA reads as TGTGCCAGCAGCTCCACCTCGGGACAGGTCTACAGTGAGCAGTTCTTC. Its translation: CASSSTSGQVYSEQFF.

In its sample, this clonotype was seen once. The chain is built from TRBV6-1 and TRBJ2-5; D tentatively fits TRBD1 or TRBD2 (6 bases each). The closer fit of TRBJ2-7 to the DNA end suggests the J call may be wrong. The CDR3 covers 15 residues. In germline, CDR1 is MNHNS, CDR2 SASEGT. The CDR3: CASSDPERGAYEQYF. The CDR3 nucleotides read TGTGCCAGCAGTGATCCGGAGAGGGGGGCCTACGAGCAGTACTTC.

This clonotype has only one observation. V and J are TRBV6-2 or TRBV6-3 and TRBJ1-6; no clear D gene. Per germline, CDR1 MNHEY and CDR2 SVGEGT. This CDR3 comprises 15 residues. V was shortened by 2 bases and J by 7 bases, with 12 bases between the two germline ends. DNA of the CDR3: TGTGCCAGCAGTTACAAAGCCCGGGAAAATTCACCCCTCCACTTT. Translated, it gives CASSYKARENSPLHF.

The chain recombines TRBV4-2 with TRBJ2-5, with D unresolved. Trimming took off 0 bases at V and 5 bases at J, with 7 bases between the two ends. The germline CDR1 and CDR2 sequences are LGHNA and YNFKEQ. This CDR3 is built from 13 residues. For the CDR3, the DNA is TGTGCCAGCAGCCAAGATCCGAGGGAGACCCAGTACTTC. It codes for CASSQDPRETQYF.

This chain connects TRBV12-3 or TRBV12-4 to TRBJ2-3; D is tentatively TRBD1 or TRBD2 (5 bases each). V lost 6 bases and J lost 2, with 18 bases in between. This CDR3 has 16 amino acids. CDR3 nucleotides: TGTGCCAGCAGCCTATCGGGGCGTGTGGACACAGATACGCAGTATTTT. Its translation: CASSLSGRVDTDTQYF.

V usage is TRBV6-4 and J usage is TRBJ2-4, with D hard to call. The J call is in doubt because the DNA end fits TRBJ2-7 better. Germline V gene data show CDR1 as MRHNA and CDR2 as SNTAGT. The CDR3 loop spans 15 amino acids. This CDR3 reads CASSPAAAALYEQYF. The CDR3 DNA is TGTGCCAGCAGCCCGGCGGCGGCGGCCCTCTACGAGCAGTACTTC.

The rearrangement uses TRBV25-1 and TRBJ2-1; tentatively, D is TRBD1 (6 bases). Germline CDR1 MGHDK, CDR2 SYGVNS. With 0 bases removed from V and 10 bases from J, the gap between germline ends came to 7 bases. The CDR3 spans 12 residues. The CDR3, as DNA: TGTGCCAGCAGTGAATACAGGGGCGAGCAGTTCTTC. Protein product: CASSEYRGEQFF.

The CDR3, as DNA: TGCAGCGTTGGTAGTTTTATGAACACTGAAGCTTTCTTT. As protein: CSVGSFMNTEAFF. This rearrangement joins TRBV29-1 to TRBJ1-1; no firm D call. The CDR3 covers 13 residues. The germline V gene has CDR1 SQVTM and CDR2 ANQGSEA. The V end was cut by 4 bases, the J end by 0 bases, with 9 bases between. Full variable domain (rest looked up from reference TRBV29-1 and TRBJ1-1): SAVISQKPSRDICQRGTSLTIQCQVDSQVTMMFWYRQQPGQSLTLIATANQGSEATYESGFVIDKFPISRPNLTFSTLTVSNMSPEDSSIYLCSVGSFMNTEAFFGQGTRLTVV.

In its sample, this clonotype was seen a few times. Here the CDR3 DNA reads TGTGCCACCAGCAGAGGTCAACAGGAGGGAAAGACCCAGTACTTC. Protein product: CATSRGQQEGKTQYF. The chain uses TRBV15 and TRBJ2-4, with D possibly matching TRBD2 (6 bases). The J call may be faulty, since TRBJ2-5 better matches the DNA end. From germline, CDR1 is LNHNV and CDR2 YYDKDF (reference sequence). This CDR3 has 15 amino acids.

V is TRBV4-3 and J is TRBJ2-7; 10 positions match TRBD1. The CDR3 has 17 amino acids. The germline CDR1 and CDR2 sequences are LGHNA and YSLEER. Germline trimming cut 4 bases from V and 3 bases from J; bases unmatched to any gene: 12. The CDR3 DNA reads TGCGCCAGCAGCCCATCCACGTGGGGACAGGGGTTCTACGAGCAGTACTTC. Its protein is CASSPSTWGQGFYEQYF.

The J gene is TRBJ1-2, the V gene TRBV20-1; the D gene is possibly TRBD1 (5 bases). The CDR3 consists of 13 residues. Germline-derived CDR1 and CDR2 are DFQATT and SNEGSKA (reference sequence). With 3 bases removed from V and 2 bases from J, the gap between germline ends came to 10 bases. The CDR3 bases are TGCAGTGCTAGCTCGACAGAGAACTATGGCTACACCTTC. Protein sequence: CSASSTENYGYTF.

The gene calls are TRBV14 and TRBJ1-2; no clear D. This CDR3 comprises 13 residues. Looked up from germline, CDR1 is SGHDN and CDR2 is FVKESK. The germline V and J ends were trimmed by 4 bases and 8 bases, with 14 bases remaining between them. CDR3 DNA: TGTGCCAGCAGCCTGACACTGGCAGGAGGCTACACCTTC. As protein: CASSLTLAGGYTF.

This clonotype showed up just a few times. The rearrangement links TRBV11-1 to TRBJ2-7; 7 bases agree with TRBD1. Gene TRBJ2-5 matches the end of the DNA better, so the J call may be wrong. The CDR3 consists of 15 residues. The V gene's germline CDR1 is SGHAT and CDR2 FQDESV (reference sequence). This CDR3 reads CASSFTTGKGETQYF. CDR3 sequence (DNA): TGTGCCAGCAGCTTCACGACAGGGAAGGGGGAGACCCAGTACTTC.